This entry lists 3 T cell receptor beta chains sequenced from one sample in a study of cytomegalovirus exposure and HLA in healthy donors. PCR was performed using 60 Vbeta and 13 Jbeta primers. The table came from immunoSEQ multiplex PCR; TCRdb's copy has only in-frame clones and leaves some out. The table gives roughly 39,000 clones; the top ten clones make up more than 3% of it. The material sequenced was PBMCs. These TCRs come from a woman younger than 45 in good health and CMV-seropositive.

The chain joins TRBV27 to TRBJ2-2; D unresolved. Germline lookup yields CDR1 MNHEY and CDR2 SMNVEV (reference sequence). This CDR3 contains 12 residues. V dropped 3 bases and J dropped 7 bases, with 6 bases sitting between them. CDR3 loop: CASSFSGGELFF. The CDR3 DNA reads as TGTGCCAGCAGTTTTTCAGGCGGGGAGCTGTTTTTT.

The chain couples TRBV11-2 to TRBJ2-5, with 9 bases identical to TRBD1. V lost 5 bases and J lost 2; bases outside the gene matches: 12. This CDR3 comprises 17 residues. The V gene's germline CDR1 is SGHAT and CDR2 FQNNGV. CDR3 amino acids: CASSKGSRDRAQETQYF. CDR3 nucleotide sequence: TGTGCCAGCAGCAAGGGAAGCCGGGACAGGGCGCAAGAGACCCAGTACTTC. Full variable domain (missing parts from reference TRBV11-2 and TRBJ2-5): EAGVAQSPRYKIIEKRQSVAFWCNPISGHATLYWYQQILGQGPKLLIQFQNNGVVDDSQLPKDRFSAERLKGVDSTLKIQPAKLEDSAVYLCASSKGSRDRAQETQYFGPGTRLLVL.

This chain joins TRBV14 and TRBJ2-7; D not certain. This CDR3 has 14 amino acids. Germline-derived CDR1 and CDR2 are SGHDN and FVKESK. V gave up 2 bases and J gave up 4 bases, with 12 bases separating them. The CDR3 region is CASSQSTSGYEQYF. The CDR3 DNA follows: TGTGCCAGCAGCCAATCTACCTCTGGTTACGAGCAGTACTTC.